The 17 T cell receptor beta chains reported below all come from one sample, sequenced in a study of T-cell reconstitution after alpha-beta-depleted transplantation in children. It was with unique molecular identifiers that the TCRbeta library was prepared. TCRdb re-called the PCR reads with MiXCR, one entry per CDR3 protein. This table holds approximately 500,000 distinct CDR3 sequences, 27% found once. Specimen: PBMCs, collected before TCRalphabeta/CD19-depleted stem cell transplant. The origin of the receptors is a boy in the first two years of life with Wiskott-Aldrich syndrome, due to receive a stem cell transplant.

The chain employs TRBV20-1 and TRBJ2-4; 12 nucleotides align to TRBD2. Unmatched junction bases numbered 11, after V lost 5 bases and J lost 9 bases. CDR3 length equals 15 residues. Germline CDR1 reads DFQATT; CDR2 reads SNEGSKA (reference sequence). CDR3 DNA: TGCAGTGCTCCAGATCTAGCGGGAGGGCCCGGCATTCAGTACTTC. Its protein is CSAPDLAGGPGIQYF.

V and J are TRBV20-1 and TRBJ1-2; no definite D call. Per the germline V gene, CDR1 is DFQATT and CDR2 is SNEGSKA (reference sequence). The CDR3 runs 13 residues. The V gene lost 3 bases and the J gene lost 4 bases, with 12 bases spanning the gap. The chain's CDR3 is CSASTGLSYGYTF. The CDR3 DNA sequence: TGCAGTGCTAGTACGGGCCTCAGCTATGGCTACACCTTC.

The sample holds a few counts of this clonotype. This chain links TRBV12-3 or TRBV12-4 with TRBJ2-1; D unclear. The CDR3 runs 11 residues. The V end was cut by 5 bases, the J end by 8 bases, with 7 bases between. CDR3 sequence: CASSVVDEQFF. For the CDR3, the DNA is TGTGCCAGCAGTGTAGTGGATGAGCAGTTCTTC.

This clonotype occurred a few times. The V gene is TRBV5-1, the J gene TRBJ1-5; D is ambiguous. Germline values: CDR1 SGHRS, CDR2 YFSETQ. V was shortened by 4 bases and J by 3 bases, with 23 bases between the two germline ends. CDR3 length: 18 residues. The CDR3 sequence is CASSPTPGTPPSNQPQHF. In DNA form, the CDR3 reads TGCGCCAGCAGCCCGACTCCAGGAACGCCGCCTTCCAATCAGCCCCAGCATTTT.

The chain employs TRBV27 and TRBJ2-7; 9 bases are a match to TRBD2. Trimming removed 3 bases from V and 1 base from J; junction bases left unmatched: 28. Germline assignment: CDR1 MNHEY and CDR2 SMNVEV (reference sequence). CDR3 length: 23 amino acids. The CDR3 is CASSFSRGRETGTSLNHSYEQYF. The CDR3 DNA reads TGTGCCAGCAGTTTTTCCCGAGGCAGGGAGACAGGGACTAGCCTAAACCATTCCTACGAGCAGTACTTC.

The J gene is TRBJ2-7, the V gene TRBV5-1, with D perhaps being TRBD1 or TRBD2 (5 bases each). The CDR3 covers 14 residues. V lost 5 bases to trimming and J lost 3 bases, with 15 bases between them. CDR1 SGHRS and CDR2 YFSETQ come from the germline V gene. CDR3 nucleotide sequence: TGCGCCAGCAGTGGGGACCGAGGGAGCTACGAGCAGTACTTC. Translating gives CASSGDRGSYEQYF.

The J gene is TRBJ2-1, the V gene TRBV5-1; 11 nucleotides match TRBD2. Germline CDR1 is SGHRS and CDR2 is YFSETQ. The junction had 10 bases not matched to a gene; V was cut back by 2 bases and J by 0 bases. This CDR3 spans 19 amino acids. The CDR3 nucleotides are TGCGCCAGCAGCTTTCCGGGACTAGCGGAATTGAGCTCCTACAATGAGCAGTTCTTC. Residues: CASSFPGLAELSSYNEQFF.

The chain links TRBV18 to TRBJ2-1; TRBD2 agrees at 12 bases. Germline V gene sequence: CDR1 KGHSH, CDR2 LQKENI. CDR3 size: 18 residues. With 3 bases clipped from V and 6 bases from J, the junction kept 12 bases outside the gene matches. Here the CDR3 DNA reads TGTGCCAGCTCACCGCACTCTTTGACTAGCGGGGGCGGCAATGAGCAGTTCTTC. Translated, it gives CASSPHSLTSGGGNEQFF.

This clonotype was seen only once. The chain couples TRBV20-1 to TRBJ2-1, with TRBD2 matching over 7 bases. The length of the CDR3 is 17 residues. In germline, CDR1 is DFQATT, CDR2 SNEGSKA (reference sequence). J lost 1 base, V lost 1 base, and 10 bases had no gene match. CDR3 coding DNA: TGCAGTGCTAGAGCCCTCATGCGGGAGAGGTCCTACAATGAGCAGTTCTTC. It codes for CSARALMRERSYNEQFF.

This clonotype showed up just a few times. This chain connects TRBV28 to TRBJ2-1, with 7 bases identical to TRBD1. Germline V gene data show CDR1 as MDHEN and CDR2 as SYDVKM. The CDR3 is 15 amino acids. V shed 7 bases and J 8 bases; nucleotides not matched to a gene: 14. CDR3 DNA: TGTGCCAGCATTGGTTCGATCGACAGGGCGTATGAGCAGTTCTTC. It codes for CASIGSIDRAYEQFF.

This chain connects TRBV5-1 to TRBJ2-3, with TRBD2 identical over 9 bases. CDR3 length equals 17 residues. J gave up 2 bases and V 6 bases, and 13 bases lay outside the gene matches. Germline loops: CDR1 SGHRS, CDR2 YFSETQ. The CDR3 sequence: CASKANRLADYTDTQYF. The DNA of the CDR3 is TGCGCCAGCAAAGCGAACCGACTAGCGGATTACACAGATACGCAGTATTTT.

The chain is built from TRBV10-3 and TRBJ2-3; 13 nucleotides line up with TRBD2. Trimming took 6 bases from V and 2 from J; bases not matched to a gene: 5. Germline CDR1 is ENHRY and CDR2 is SYGVKD. This CDR3 is built from 16 residues. Here the CDR3 reads CAIRAGTSGTTDTQYF. DNA of the CDR3: TGTGCCATCAGGGCGGGGACTAGCGGGACCACAGATACGCAGTATTTT.

This clonotype was found a few times. The chain links TRBV10-3 to TRBJ2-3; D uncertain. Germline V gene lookup returns CDR1 ENHRY and CDR2 SYGVKD. The length of the CDR3 is 13 residues. The germline V and J ends were trimmed by 7 bases and 2 bases, with 10 bases remaining between them. As DNA, the CDR3 is TGTGCCATCAACGCGCAATCCACAGATACGCAGTATTTT. It specifies CAINAQSTDTQYF.

V is TRBV6-6 and J is TRBJ1-1; D call uncertain. V was cut by 7 bases and J by 2 bases, with 8 bases left in between. The CDR3 runs 12 residues. Looked up from germline, CDR1 is MNHNY and CDR2 is SVGAGI (reference sequence). CDR3 DNA: TGTGCCAGCACGGCCAGTAACACTGAAGCTTTCTTT. Its translation: CASTASNTEAFF.

The chain recombines TRBV12-3 or TRBV12-4 with TRBJ2-3; D uncertain. The length of the CDR3 is 16 residues. V was cut by 3 bases and J by 2 bases, with 15 bases left in between. The CDR3 nucleotides read TGTGCCAGCAGTTTCACTCACCCAGGATACACAGATACGCAGTATTTT. Its translation: CASSFTHPGYTDTQYF.

The chain links TRBV5-1 to TRBJ2-1; 12 bases map to TRBD2. The germline V gene encodes CDR1 SGHRS and CDR2 YFSETQ. The V gene end was trimmed by 0 bases and the J gene end by 9 bases; junction bases not matched to a gene: 13. The CDR3 runs to 18 residues. CDR3 nucleotide sequence: TGCGCCAGCAGCTTGGCCGGGAGACTAGCGGGAGTAATTGGTGAGCAGTTCTTC. Translated, it gives CASSLAGRLAGVIGEQFF.

V gene TRBV5-6 combines with J gene TRBJ2-1, with D perhaps TRBD2 (6 bases). Germline V gene lookup returns CDR1 SGHDT and CDR2 YYEEEE. Trimming cost V 3 bases and J 2 bases, with 12 bases left between them. This CDR3 is built from 15 residues. CDR3 sequence (DNA): TGTGCCAGCAGCTCGGTGGGGAGGCCCTACAATGAGCAGTTCTTC. Its translation is CASSSVGRPYNEQFF.